The clone carrying this T cell receptor beta chain was recorded a few times. Its antigen is still unknown. Each CDR3 protein gets one entry after TCRdb re-called the RACE reads with MiXCR. The table lists fewer than 200,000 distinct CDR3 sequences, almost 30% of them singletons. The time point: pre-sensitization, week 0. The treatment: therapeutic diphenylcyclopropenone sensitization with weekly scalp DPC. Samples of blood were obtained prior to the application of each patch test. The entry originates in a study of human T cells and chemical hapten exposure. Overall study findings and caveats: TCRs exceeding 1 in 1000 frequency stayed unchanged with DPC sensitization.

CDR1 SGHRS and CDR2 YFSETQ come from the germline V gene. V shed 6 bases, J shed 4 bases, and the junction held 6 bases outside the gene matches. This CDR3 is 15 amino acids long. Sequenced here: whole blood, sampled in connection with sensitization to the hapten diphenylcyclopropenone (DPC). This chain uses TRBV5-1 with TRBJ2-3; 12 bases are shared with TRBD2. The TCR sequence derives from a woman younger than 45 with alopecia areata. Some clones in this sample may be carry-over from other donors' samples. The CDR3 DNA is TGCGCCAGCAAGACTAGCGGGAGCGTCGCAGATACGCAGTATTTT. Its protein is CASKTSGSVADTQYF.